This is a list of T cell receptor beta chains from one sample in a study of T cells after posttransplantation cyclophosphamide. Assay: immunoSEQ multiplex PCR; the TCRdb copy retains only in-frame clones and omits some. The table has over 20,000 clones, 95% to 98% seen once. Sequencing input: naive CD4+ T cells sorted from PBMCs. The receptors were gathered from a man in his forties or fifties in good health, CMV-negative, and a related stem cell transplant donor. The CDR3 runs from the conserved cysteine through the conserved F or W. D genes are given only for firm matches. Size tells how often a clone was seen (once, few, many) or the class of an expanded clone, and some rows leave it out.

abundance: NA
v_gene: TRBV6-5
j_gene: TRBJ2-7
d_gene: NA
CDR3nt: TGTGCCAGCAGTTACACTTACCTGTTGAACGAGCAGTACTTC
CDR3aa: CASSYTYLLNEQYF

abundance: NA
v_gene: TRBV7-2
j_gene: TRBJ2-7
d_gene: TRBD2
CDR3nt: TGTGCCAGCAGCTTAGACCGGGGGGACTACGAGCAGTACTTC
CDR3aa: CASSLDRGDYEQYF

abundance: NA
v_gene: TRBV19
j_gene: TRBJ1-1
d_gene: NA
CDR3nt: TGTGCCAGTAGTGCCCACAGGGTGTTAAGGACTGAAGCTTTCTTT
CDR3aa: CASSAHRVLRTEAFF

abundance: NA
v_gene: TRBV25-1
j_gene: TRBJ2-3
d_gene: TRBD1
CDR3nt: TGTGCCAGCAGTGCCCGGGACAGTGGGGATTGGGGAACGCAGTATTTT
CDR3aa: CASSARDSGDWGTQYF

abundance: NA
v_gene: TRBV2
j_gene: TRBJ1-2
d_gene: TRBD1
CDR3nt: TGTGCCAGCCTAGGGACAGGGACTGGCTACACCTTC
CDR3aa: CASLGTGTGYTF

abundance: NA
v_gene: TRBV5-1
j_gene: TRBJ1-5
d_gene: TRBD1
CDR3nt: TGCGCCAGCAGCCCAGGACAGGACTATCAGCCCCAGCATTTT
CDR3aa: CASSPGQDYQPQHF

abundance: NA
v_gene: TRBV7-3
j_gene: TRBJ2-5
d_gene: NA
CDR3nt: TGTGCCAGCAGCCCTACCCTCGAAGAGACCCAGTACTTC
CDR3aa: CASSPTLEETQYF

abundance: NA
v_gene: TRBV6-5
j_gene: TRBJ1-2
d_gene: TRBD1
CDR3nt: TGTGCCAGCAGACAGGACAGGGGGGATAACTATGGCTACACCTTC
CDR3aa: CASRQDRGDNYGYTF

abundance: NA
v_gene: TRBV7-3
j_gene: TRBJ2-6
d_gene: NA
CDR3nt: TGTGCCAGTTCTCCTCGGGTCGGGGCCAACGTCCTGACTTTC
CDR3aa: CASSPRVGANVLTF

abundance: NA
v_gene: TRBV5-1
j_gene: TRBJ1-2
d_gene: TRBD1
CDR3nt: TGCGCCAGCAGTTACACAGGGGCCGATGGCTACACCTTC
CDR3aa: CASSYTGADGYTF

abundance: NA
v_gene: TRBV5-5
j_gene: TRBJ2-1
d_gene: TRBD1
CDR3nt: TGTGCCAGCAGCGCCACCGGGACAGGAGACAATGAGCAGTTCTTC
CDR3aa: CASSATGTGDNEQFF

abundance: NA
v_gene: TRBV14
j_gene: TRBJ2-7
d_gene: TRBD1
CDR3nt: TGTGCCAGCAGCCCTTGGACAGGGGACTACGAGCAGTACTTC
CDR3aa: CASSPWTGDYEQYF

abundance: NA
v_gene: TRBV18
j_gene: TRBJ1-6
d_gene: NA
CDR3nt: TGTGCCAGCTCACCAACCGCGGGGCGAGATAATTCACCCCTCCACTTT
CDR3aa: CASSPTAGRDNSPLHF

abundance: NA
v_gene: TRBV27
j_gene: TRBJ2-2
d_gene: TRBD1
CDR3nt: TGTGCCAGCAGTTTCGACAGGGACAACACCGGGGAGCTGTTTTTT
CDR3aa: CASSFDRDNTGELFF

abundance: NA
v_gene: TRBV5-1
j_gene: TRBJ2-1
d_gene: NA
CDR3nt: TGCGCCAGCAGCTTGTTTCCTATGGCGGGTGAGCAGTTCTTC
CDR3aa: CASSLFPMAGEQFF

abundance: once
v_gene: TRBV19
j_gene: TRBJ1-5
d_gene: NA
CDR3nt: TGTGCCAGTAGTAGAAAGGACACCCGGATTATAGCTCAGCCCCAGCATTTT
CDR3aa: CASSRKDTRIIAQPQHF

abundance: NA
v_gene: TRBV7-9
j_gene: TRBJ2-5
d_gene: NA
CDR3nt: TGTGCCAGCAGCCTCCGGGTGACAGGAGAGACCCAGTACTTC
CDR3aa: CASSLRVTGETQYF

abundance: NA
v_gene: TRBV18
j_gene: TRBJ1-2
d_gene: TRBD1
CDR3nt: TGTGCCAGCTCGCCCGGGACAGGGAACTATGGCTACACCTTC
CDR3aa: CASSPGTGNYGYTF

abundance: NA
v_gene: TRBV6-6
j_gene: TRBJ1-5
d_gene: TRBD1
CDR3nt: TGTGCCAGCACCACAGGGGTCAGGCAGCCCCAGCATTTT
CDR3aa: CASTTGVRQPQHF

abundance: NA
v_gene: TRBV5-1
j_gene: TRBJ2-5
d_gene: NA
CDR3nt: TGCGCCAGCACCCTCGGGGGAATACAAGAGACCCAGTACTTC
CDR3aa: CASTLGGIQETQYF

abundance: NA
v_gene: TRBV7-7
j_gene: TRBJ2-7
d_gene: NA
CDR3nt: TGTGCCAGCAGCTTCGCCTACGAGCAGTACTTC
CDR3aa: CASSFAYEQYF

abundance: NA
v_gene: TRBV7-3
j_gene: TRBJ2-1
d_gene: TRBD2
CDR3nt: TGTGCCAGCAGCCGCCCGGGACTAGCCAATGAGCAGTTCTTC
CDR3aa: CASSRPGLANEQFF

abundance: once
v_gene: TRBV9
j_gene: TRBJ2-3
d_gene: TRBD2
CDR3nt: TGTGCCAGCAGCGTAATTGGCGGGGGGGAAAATACGCAGTATTTT
CDR3aa: CASSVIGGGENTQYF

abundance: NA
v_gene: TRBV18
j_gene: TRBJ2-1
d_gene: TRBD2
CDR3nt: TGTGCCAGCTCACCCGTCGGACTAGCGGGGGGGCATGAGCAGTTCTTC
CDR3aa: CASSPVGLAGGHEQFF

abundance: NA
v_gene: TRBV5-4
j_gene: TRBJ1-4
d_gene: TRBD1
CDR3nt: TGTGCCAGCAGCCTAGGGGGCCGGGGTGAAAAACTGTTTTTT
CDR3aa: CASSLGGRGEKLFF

abundance: NA
v_gene: TRBV6-1
j_gene: TRBJ1-3
d_gene: NA
CDR3nt: TGTGCCAGCAGTGAAGGGGTGGGGGCGTCTGGAAACACCATATATTTT
CDR3aa: CASSEGVGASGNTIYF

abundance: NA
v_gene: TRBV29-1
j_gene: TRBJ2-3
d_gene: TRBD1
CDR3nt: TGCAGCGTAGCCGGGACAGGGAGCACAGATACGCAGTATTTT
CDR3aa: CSVAGTGSTDTQYF

abundance: NA
v_gene: TRBV2
j_gene: TRBJ2-7
d_gene: TRBD1
CDR3nt: TGTGCCAGCAGTGAAGCGCTTCGGACAGGGAACGGCGAGCAGTACTTC
CDR3aa: CASSEALRTGNGEQYF

abundance: NA
v_gene: TRBV5-3
j_gene: TRBJ2-1
d_gene: TRBD2
CDR3nt: TGTGCCAGAAGCGTACAAACTAGCGGGAGGTACAATGAGCAGTTCTTC
CDR3aa: CARSVQTSGRYNEQFF

abundance: NA
v_gene: TRBV5-1
j_gene: TRBJ2-3
d_gene: TRBD2
CDR3nt: TGCGCCAGCAGCTCGGGAGGTGGGTCAGATACGCAGTATTTT
CDR3aa: CASSSGGGSDTQYF

abundance: NA
v_gene: TRBV5-6
j_gene: TRBJ2-2
d_gene: NA
CDR3nt: TGTGCCAGCAGCCCGGGGGGCCGGGTATCAGGCGGGGAGCTGTTTTTT
CDR3aa: CASSPGGRVSGGELFF

abundance: NA
v_gene: TRBV5-4
j_gene: TRBJ2-2
d_gene: NA
CDR3nt: TGTGCCAGCAGCCAGGACAGGCCACTCAACACCGGGGGGCTGTTTTTT
CDR3aa: CASSQDRPLNTGGLFF

abundance: NA
v_gene: TRBV6-1
j_gene: TRBJ2-3
d_gene: NA
CDR3nt: TGTGCCAGCAGTGACAGGGGACCTAGCACAGATACGCAGTATTTT
CDR3aa: CASSDRGPSTDTQYF

abundance: NA
v_gene: TRBV12-5
j_gene: TRBJ2-1
d_gene: TRBD2
CDR3nt: TGTGCTAGTGGTTTGGTACGCTGGGGAGCGGGAGCGCACAATGAGCAGTTCTTC
CDR3aa: CASGLVRWGAGAHNEQFF

abundance: NA
v_gene: TRBV5-5
j_gene: TRBJ2-5
d_gene: NA
CDR3nt: TGTGCCAGCAGCCGCAGGGAGGTGGAGACCCAGTACTTC
CDR3aa: CASSRREVETQYF

abundance: NA
v_gene: TRBV27
j_gene: TRBJ2-5
d_gene: NA
CDR3nt: TGTGCCAGCAGACCGACAGATCCAAGACGAGAGACCCAGTACTTC
CDR3aa: CASRPTDPRRETQYF

abundance: NA
v_gene: TRBV9
j_gene: TRBJ2-1
d_gene: TRBD2
CDR3nt: TGTGCCAGCAGCGTATTTTCGGGGGGGCGAGGCCATGAGCAGTTCTTC
CDR3aa: CASSVFSGGRGHEQFF

abundance: NA
v_gene: TRBV4-1
j_gene: TRBJ2-7
d_gene: TRBD1
CDR3nt: TGCGCCAGCAGCCGGGACAGGGTCTCCTACGAGCAGTACTTC
CDR3aa: CASSRDRVSYEQYF

abundance: NA
v_gene: TRBV10-2
j_gene: TRBJ1-3
d_gene: NA
CDR3nt: TGCGCCAGCACGGGCAGCGGCTCTGGAAACACCATATATTTT
CDR3aa: CASTGSGSGNTIYF

abundance: NA
v_gene: TRBV18
j_gene: TRBJ2-2
d_gene: NA
CDR3nt: TGTGCCAGCTCACCAGAGAACGGACTGAACACCGGGGAGCTGTTTTTT
CDR3aa: CASSPENGLNTGELFF

abundance: NA
v_gene: TRBV10-1
j_gene: TRBJ2-1
d_gene: TRBD2
CDR3nt: TGCGCCAGCAGTGAGCTAGCGGGAGGGCCATCCGATGAGCAGTTCTTC
CDR3aa: CASSELAGGPSDEQFF

abundance: NA
v_gene: TRBV4-1
j_gene: TRBJ1-5
d_gene: TRBD1
CDR3nt: TGCGCCAGCAGCCGAGGGCGACAGGGCCTTACCCATCAGCCCCAGCATTTT
CDR3aa: CASSRGRQGLTHQPQHF

abundance: NA
v_gene: TRBV6-5
j_gene: TRBJ1-2
d_gene: TRBD1
CDR3nt: TGTGCCAGCAGTGGGGACAGGGGCTTCTATGGCTACACCTTC
CDR3aa: CASSGDRGFYGYTF

abundance: NA
v_gene: TRBV5-1
j_gene: TRBJ1-2
d_gene: TRBD1
CDR3nt: TGCGCCAGCAGCCCTGAGGGAAGCAGGGGGCCGGGGGGCTACACCTTC
CDR3aa: CASSPEGSRGPGGYTF

abundance: NA
v_gene: TRBV18
j_gene: TRBJ1-2
d_gene: NA
CDR3nt: TGTGCCAGCTCACCCGGAAGGTCTCTAGATGGCTACACCTTC
CDR3aa: CASSPGRSLDGYTF

abundance: NA
v_gene: TRBV2
j_gene: TRBJ2-3
d_gene: NA
CDR3nt: TGTGCCAGCAGTGTCTGGGCCAACACAGATACGCAGTATTTT
CDR3aa: CASSVWANTDTQYF

abundance: NA
v_gene: TRBV4-2
j_gene: TRBJ2-1
d_gene: NA
CDR3nt: TGTGCCAGCAGCCAAACGGAGGATCGTGAGCAGTTCTTC
CDR3aa: CASSQTEDREQFF

abundance: NA
v_gene: TRBV7-9
j_gene: TRBJ1-1
d_gene: NA
CDR3nt: TGTGCCAGCAGCGAAGAGCAGGGTACCGAAGCTTTCTTT
CDR3aa: CASSEEQGTEAFF

abundance: NA
v_gene: TRBV11-2
j_gene: TRBJ1-4
d_gene: NA
CDR3nt: TGTGCCAGCAGCTTAGCCCCGGACTCCTTTGCAACTAATGAAAAACTGTTTTTT
CDR3aa: CASSLAPDSFATNEKLFF

abundance: once
v_gene: TRBV6-1
j_gene: TRBJ2-7
d_gene: TRBD2
CDR3nt: TGTGCCAGCAGTCTGGGGGGGTCCTACGAGCAGTACTTC
CDR3aa: CASSLGGSYEQYF

abundance: NA
v_gene: TRBV7-9
j_gene: TRBJ2-5
d_gene: TRBD1
CDR3nt: TGTGCCAGCAGCTTCCAGGGACAGTACCAAGAGACCCAGTACTTC
CDR3aa: CASSFQGQYQETQYF

abundance: NA
v_gene: TRBV6-6
j_gene: TRBJ2-7
d_gene: TRBD1
CDR3nt: TGTGCCAGCAAACCGGGACAGGGACGACACGAGCAGTACTTC
CDR3aa: CASKPGQGRHEQYF

abundance: NA
v_gene: TRBV7-9
j_gene: TRBJ1-2
d_gene: TRBD1
CDR3nt: TGTGCCAGCACCCTAACAGGGGGGTTGGGATTCTATGGCTACACCTTC
CDR3aa: CASTLTGGLGFYGYTF

abundance: NA
v_gene: TRBV19
j_gene: TRBJ1-3
d_gene: NA
CDR3nt: TGTGCCAGTATACAGTTTCCTGGAAACACCATATATTTT
CDR3aa: CASIQFPGNTIYF

abundance: NA
v_gene: TRBV11-2
j_gene: TRBJ1-5
d_gene: NA
CDR3nt: TGTGCCAGCAGCCTCGACAGGAGTAATCAGCCCCAGCATTTT
CDR3aa: CASSLDRSNQPQHF

abundance: NA
v_gene: TRBV23-1
j_gene: TRBJ1-5
d_gene: NA
CDR3nt: TGCGCCAGCAGTCAACAACCAGATAGCAATCAGCCCCAGCATTTT
CDR3aa: CASSQQPDSNQPQHF

abundance: NA
v_gene: TRBV7-2
j_gene: TRBJ1-5
d_gene: NA
CDR3nt: TGTGCCAGCAGCCCCCCAGGGGCTGGCAATCAGCCCCAGCATTTT
CDR3aa: CASSPPGAGNQPQHF

abundance: NA
v_gene: TRBV7-3
j_gene: TRBJ1-6
d_gene: NA
CDR3nt: TGTGCCAGCAGATCCGGGACTGGAAATTCCCCCCTCCACTTT
CDR3aa: CASRSGTGNSPLHF

abundance: NA
v_gene: TRBV20-1
j_gene: TRBJ2-7
d_gene: NA
CDR3nt: TGCAGTGGGCTGAATTACGAAGAGCAGTACTTC
CDR3aa: CSGLNYEEQYF

abundance: NA
v_gene: TRBV5-1
j_gene: TRBJ2-6
d_gene: TRBD1
CDR3nt: TGCGCCAGCAGCTTGGACAGGGGGCGTCGGGCTGGGGCCAACGTCCTGACTTTC
CDR3aa: CASSLDRGRRAGANVLTF